This T cell receptor beta chain was sequenced for a study of cytotoxic CD8 clonotypes in ibrutinib-treated CLL. On the study more broadly: The subjects consisted of around eleven relapsed/refractory and approximately 15 treatment-naive individuals, with around 17 IGHV unmutated. The taking of response samples occurred after a median around 11 months of treatment, with a range of 6 to 36. Study-level findings and limits: Clonality increased at ibrutinib response and stayed stable in sustained remission. At progression, however, it fell back toward baseline. Exceeding age-matched healthy donors, baseline clonality also tracked the counts of circulating CD8+ T cells.

As regards this clone: The antigen is not known. The sample carries other DNA sequences with the same CDR3.

Assay: immunoSEQ multiplex PCR; the TCRdb copy retains only in-frame clones and omits some. The sample includes roughly 190,000 clones, roughly 72% seen only once; the top ten take around an eighth. This CDR3 has 14 residues. Trimming stripped 0 bases from V and 3 bases from J, with 9 bases between. Germline V gene sequence: CDR1 LNHNV, CDR2 YYDKDF (reference sequence). The sequence came from a human donor with chronic lymphocytic leukemia. The chain couples TRBV15 to TRBJ2-7; the D is unclear. The input for sequencing was PBMCs, taken after 24 months of ibrutinib treatment. The CDR3 spells CATSRDRAGYEQYF. As DNA, the CDR3 is TGTGCCACCAGCAGAGATCGTGCTGGCTACGAGCAGTACTTC.